This paragraph reports one TCR beta chain. These data come from a study of T cell changes during pregnancy in multiple sclerosis. This CDR3 spans 14 amino acids. Germline CDR1 reads SEHNR; CDR2 reads FQNEAQ (reference sequence). Trimming cost V 5 bases and J 1 base, with 9 bases left between them. Profiling relied on immunoSEQ multiplex PCR, and the TCRdb table lists in-frame clones only, not all of them. The sample lists 26,000 or so clones; roughly 90% were seen once. The input for sequencing was CD8+ T cells from peripheral blood mononuclear cells, taken in the second trimester of pregnancy. This rearrangement joins TRBV7-9 to TRBJ2-1; D gene uncertain. The TCR comes from a female donor with multiple sclerosis, enrolled in a pregnancy study. The CDR3, as DNA: TGTGCCAGCAGCCCCCTCGGGTCCTACAATGAGCAGTTCTTC. It encodes CASSPLGSYNEQFF.